Included here is one T cell receptor (beta chain) sequence, with context. The data originate from a study of blood T cell repertoires in COVID-19. Sequencing was performed with immunoSEQ multiplex PCR; in TCRdb, only in-frame clones are kept and a portion is missing. The repertoire holds about 210,000 clones, 80% to 90% seen once, with about 7.4% in the top ten. Specimen: peripheral blood. The clonotype originates from a woman in her forties or fifties with acute or convalescent COVID-19.

CDR3 amino acids: CASSDSLTDTQYF. The CDR3 DNA reads TGTGCCAGCAGTGATTCCTTAACAGATACGCAGTATTTT. The chain carries TRBV2 and TRBJ2-3; D is unclear. From germline, CDR1 is SNHLY and CDR2 FYNNEI. The V and J ends lost 3 bases and 3 bases respectively, with 7 bases between them. The CDR3 loop spans 13 amino acids.